The 32 T cell receptor beta chains below come from one sample, sequenced in a study of cytomegalovirus exposure and HLA in healthy donors. The PCR was carried out with 60 Vbeta primers and 13 Jbeta primers. The assay was immunoSEQ multiplex PCR, and TCRdb's table has in-frame clones only and misses some. Its clone listing holds some 82,000 clones. Sequencing input: PBMCs. These receptors all come from a woman aged 25 to 39 in good health and CMV-seronegative.

The chain couples TRBV6-5 to TRBJ2-7, with a tentative D call TRBD2 (6 bases). This CDR3 is built from 12 residues. The germline CDR1 and CDR2 sequences are MNHEY and SVGAGI. The V gene lost 8 bases and the J gene lost 3 bases, with 11 bases spanning the gap. CDR3 sequence: CASRGGVYEQYF. DNA for the CDR3: TGTGCCAGCCGAGGAGGGGTCTACGAGCAGTACTTC.

This clone shows up as medium-sized by frequency. This sample includes further DNA sequences coding for the same CDR3. The chain employs TRBV27 and TRBJ1-1; D is perhaps TRBD1 (5 bases). V lost 4 bases to trimming and J lost 1 base, with 7 bases between them. Germline loops: CDR1 MNHEY, CDR2 SMNVEV (reference sequence). The CDR3 sequence is 13 residues long. The CDR3 nucleotides read TGTGCCAGCAGTTCTAGGGGGAACACTGAAGCTTTCTTT. Protein product: CASSSRGNTEAFF.

The J gene is TRBJ2-7, the V gene TRBV4-1; 7 bases agree with TRBD2. Germline CDR1 is MGHRA and CDR2 is YSYEKL. Trimming removed 1 base from V and 4 bases from J; junction bases left unmatched: 13. This CDR3 is built from 17 residues. CDR3 protein: CASSQAPWGGSDYEQYF. The CDR3 region has the DNA TGCGCCAGCAGCCAAGCCCCATGGGGAGGGTCCGATTACGAGCAGTACTTC.

The V gene is TRBV10-3, the J gene TRBJ2-5; 9 bases line up with TRBD1. The germline V gene encodes CDR1 ENHRY and CDR2 SYGVKD. The CDR3 length is 12 residues. The V gene end was trimmed by 10 bases and the J gene end by 2 bases; junction bases not matched to a gene: 2. The CDR3 DNA reads TGTGCCACCGGGACAGGGCAAGAGACCCAGTACTTC. Translated, it gives CATGTGQETQYF.

Concerning this clone itself: One junction end disagrees with the germline gene, perhaps due to a read error. The chain has TRBV7-9 and TRBJ2-1, with 11 bases that match TRBD2. Germline loops: CDR1 SEHNR, CDR2 FQNEAQ (reference sequence). There are 14 residues in the CDR3. The CDR3 reads CASTLAGGTGEQFF. CDR3 DNA sequence: TGTGCCAGCACCTTAGCGGGGGGGACCGGTGAGCAGTTCTTC.

V and J are TRBV2 and TRBJ1-2, with 9 positions matching TRBD1. Germline values: CDR1 SNHLY, CDR2 FYNNEI. V lost 4 bases to trimming and J lost 5 bases; unmatched junction nucleotides: 2. This CDR3 has 13 residues. The CDR3 loop reads CASSGTGDYGYTF. CDR3 coding DNA: TGTGCCAGCAGTGGGACAGGGGATTATGGCTACACCTTC.

The genes are TRBV6-1 and TRBJ2-6, with 7 nucleotides matching TRBD2. Germline values: CDR1 MNHNS, CDR2 SASEGT. The CDR3 is made up of 15 amino acids. Trimming at V came to 2 bases and at J to 2 bases, leaving 0 bases not matched to a gene. CDR3 DNA: TGTGCCAGCAGTGAACGGGGGGCTGGGGCCAACGTCCTGACTTTC. Translation gives CASSERGAGANVLTF.

Here the CDR3 DNA reads TGCGCCAGCAGCTTGGACAGGGCAACCTACGAGCAGTACTTC. Its translation is CASSLDRATYEQYF. This chain uses TRBV5-1 with TRBJ2-7; TRBD1 might be the D (6 bases). Germline V gene data show CDR1 as SGHRS and CDR2 as YFSETQ. The V gene lost 0 bases and the J gene lost 2 bases, with 9 bases spanning the gap. There are 14 residues in the CDR3.

The V call is TRBV5-4, the J call TRBJ2-6; possible D gene TRBD2, 6 bases. V was pared by 10 bases and J by 4 bases, with 15 bases between. Looked up from germline, CDR1 is SGHNT and CDR2 is YYREEE (reference sequence). The CDR3 runs 14 residues. The CDR3 reads CAVSGTGGANVLTF. DNA of the CDR3: TGTGCCGTATCGGGGACTGGGGGGGCCAACGTCCTGACTTTC. The entire variable domain, with the rest obtained from reference TRBV5-4 and TRBJ2-6, is as follows: ETGVTQSPTHLIKTRGQQVTLRCSSQSGHNTVSWYQQALGQGPQFIFQYYREEENGRGNFPPRFSGLQFPNYSSELNVNALELDDSALYLCAVSGTGGANVLTFGAGSRLTVL.

The chain joins TRBV19 to TRBJ2-6; D is perhaps TRBD1 (5 bases). The CDR3 is made up of 15 amino acids. Trimming shortened V by 6 bases and J by 0 bases, and 9 bases separated the two germline ends. In germline, CDR1 is LNHDA, CDR2 SQIVND (reference sequence). The CDR3 region has the DNA TGTGCCAGTAGGGGGCGCTCCTCTGGGGCCAACGTCCTGACTTTC. It yields the protein CASRGRSSGANVLTF.

This chain uses TRBV5-8 with TRBJ2-5, with D perhaps matching TRBD1 (5 bases). V was cut by 3 bases and J by 5 bases, with 14 bases left in between. Germline V gives CDR1 SGHTS, CDR2 YDEGEE. The CDR3 spans 14 residues. DNA for the CDR3: TGTGCCAGCAGCTCGTTCAGGGTATCGGAGACCCAGTACTTC. The encoded protein is CASSSFRVSETQYF.

This chain joins TRBV7-2 and TRBJ2-5, with 15 bases identical to TRBD2. In germline, CDR1 is SGHTA, CDR2 FQGNSA. This CDR3 has 17 residues. Trimming cost V 5 bases and J 4 bases; bases outside gene matches: 8. The CDR3 here is CASSVGTSGGRRETQYF. CDR3 coding DNA: TGTGCCAGCAGCGTAGGGACTAGCGGGGGGCGCCGAGAGACCCAGTACTTC.

V gene TRBV7-8 combines with J gene TRBJ2-3, with D maybe TRBD1 (6 bases). The CDR3 extends over 14 amino acids. The V end lost 8 bases, the J end lost 1 base, and 13 bases lay between the germline ends. Germline V CDR1 and CDR2: SGHVS, FQNEAQ. Written as DNA, the CDR3 is TGTGCCAGCCTTACAGGGCCACGCACAGATACGCAGTATTTT. Residues: CASLTGPRTDTQYF.

Worth noting for this clone: Relative to the germline gene, one junction end is altered; a read error may explain this. The chain is built from TRBV30 and TRBJ2-6; a possible D gene is TRBD2 (5 bases). The CDR3 totals 15 residues. Germline V gives CDR1 GTSNPN, CDR2 SVGIG (reference sequence). CDR3 DNA: TGTGCCGGGAGTGCAACAGTCTCTGGGGCCAACGTCCTGACTTTC. It codes for CAGSATVSGANVLTF.

This rearrangement joins TRBV10-2 to TRBJ2-7; the D is unclear. CDR3 length equals 12 residues. V was clipped by 4 bases and J by 5 bases, with 9 bases between them. Germline CDR1 WSHSY, CDR2 SAAADI. The CDR3 protein is CASSVSGHEQYF. As DNA, the CDR3 is TGCGCCAGCAGTGTCAGTGGGCACGAGCAGTACTTC.

CDR3 in DNA: TGTGCCAGCAGCCCGACTAGCGGAGCGGGGGAGACCCAGTACTTC. It yields the protein CASSPTSGAGETQYF. V gene TRBV7-7 combines with J gene TRBJ2-5; the match to TRBD2 covers 9 bases. The germline V gene has CDR1 SSHAT and CDR2 FNYEAQ (reference sequence). The ends lost 5 bases at V and 5 bases at J; junction bases unmatched: 9. The CDR3 extends over 15 amino acids.

CDR3 sequence reads: CASSTLKGGGNSPLHF. The CDR3 coding sequence is TGTGCCAGCAGTACTTTAAAAGGGGGAGGGAATTCACCCCTCCACTTT. The chain recombines TRBV2 with TRBJ1-6; D may be TRBD1 (6 bases). The ends were cut back, 5 bases at V and 7 bases at J, with 18 bases in the middle. Germline values: CDR1 SNHLY, CDR2 FYNNEI. CDR3 length: 16 amino acids.

The chain couples TRBV5-3 to TRBJ1-1; 11 bases align to TRBD1. TRBV5-3 is assigned to the ORF class and has an uncertain function. V lost 5 bases to trimming and J lost 5 bases; unmatched junction nucleotides: 5. This CDR3 has 14 amino acids. Here the CDR3 reads CARSPGQGETEAFF. In DNA form, the CDR3 reads TGTGCCAGAAGTCCGGGACAGGGGGAGACTGAAGCTTTCTTT.

The rearrangement links TRBV30 to TRBJ1-4, with D possibly TRBD1 on 5 matching bases. V dropped 2 bases and J dropped 11 bases, with 15 bases sitting between them. Germline lookup yields CDR1 GTSNPN and CDR2 SVGIG (reference sequence). This CDR3 is built from 13 residues. DNA of the CDR3: TGTGCCTGGAGTCTTGTTGGGGCGCGGAAACTGTTTTTT. Translation: CAWSLVGARKLFF.

This chain links TRBV7-3 with TRBJ1-6; TRBD1 agrees at 11 bases. Germline-derived CDR1 and CDR2 are SGHTA and FQGTGA. Trimming cost V 0 bases and J 0 bases; bases outside gene matches: 16. This CDR3 is 23 amino acids long. CDR3 region: CASSLTAPGQGVGSSSYNSPLHF. CDR3 DNA sequence: TGTGCCAGCAGCTTAACCGCACCGGGACAGGGGGTAGGCTCGAGCTCCTATAATTCACCCCTCCACTTT.

This chain joins TRBV5-5 and TRBJ1-6; D unresolved. This CDR3 contains 14 residues. CDR1 is SGHKS, CDR2 YYEKEE, per germline (reference sequence). V was trimmed by 7 bases and J by 7 bases, leaving 15 bases between them. CDR3 residues: CASRAGKGNSPLHF. The CDR3 DNA sequence: TGTGCCAGCCGTGCCGGGAAGGGAAATTCACCCCTCCACTTT.

The CDR3 here is CAWTSQGADYEQYF. The CDR3 nucleotides are TGTGCCTGGACGTCGCAGGGGGCTGACTACGAGCAGTACTTC. The chain combines TRBV30 with TRBJ2-7; TRBD1 aligns across 8 bases. This CDR3 has 14 amino acids. With 4 bases clipped from V and 3 bases from J, the junction kept 8 bases outside the gene matches. Germline CDR1 GTSNPN, CDR2 SVGIG (reference sequence).

V usage is TRBV30 and J usage is TRBJ1-5; the D gene is possibly TRBD1 (6 bases). CDR1 GTSNPN and CDR2 SVGIG come from the germline V gene (reference sequence). Trimming took off 0 bases at V and 0 bases at J, with 12 bases between the two ends. The CDR3 totals 16 residues. The CDR3 nucleotides are TGTGCCTGGAGTGTACGAGGACAGTATAGCAATCAGCCCCAGCATTTT. Protein product: CAWSVRGQYSNQPQHF.

This sequence joins TRBV11-2 and TRBJ1-1; 7 bases align to TRBD1. CDR1 is SGHAT and CDR2 is FQNNGV in the germline V gene. The CDR3 covers 14 residues. V lost 3 bases and J lost 0; bases outside the gene matches: 1. The CDR3 DNA reads as TGTGCCAGCAGCTTGACAGGGCTGAACACTGAAGCTTTCTTT. Its translation: CASSLTGLNTEAFF. Filled out from reference TRBV11-2 and TRBJ1-1, the complete variable domain reads EAGVAQSPRYKIIEKRQSVAFWCNPISGHATLYWYQQILGQGPKLLIQFQNNGVVDDSQLPKDRFSAERLKGVDSTLKIQPAKLEDSAVYLCASSLTGLNTEAFFGQGTRLTVV.

V gene TRBV7-9 combines with J gene TRBJ1-2; possible D gene TRBD1, 5 bases. Trimming shortened V by 5 bases and J by 5 bases, and 15 bases separated the two germline ends. CDR1 is SEHNR, CDR2 FQNEAQ, per germline (reference sequence). This CDR3 region has 14 residues. CDR3 bases: TGTGCCAGCAGCCCGGATGGGGGGGTTTATGGCTACACCTTC. This sequence encodes CASSPDGGVYGYTF.

This chain links TRBV2 with TRBJ2-6; D gene uncertain. Trimming cost V 5 bases and J 1 base, with 6 bases left between them. There are 14 residues in the CDR3. Germline V gives CDR1 SNHLY, CDR2 FYNNEI. The CDR3 here is CASSTLSGANVLTF. The CDR3, as DNA: TGTGCCAGCAGTACCCTATCTGGGGCCAACGTCCTGACTTTC.

Notes on this clone: Other nucleotide sequences from this sample produce the same CDR3. CDR3 bases: TGTGCCAGCAGTTACGCGGCAGGGACTCACTATGGCTACACCTTC. Its translation is CASSYAAGTHYGYTF. The chain joins TRBV6-6 to TRBJ1-2; D is possibly TRBD1 (5 bases). Germline lookup yields CDR1 MNHNY and CDR2 SVGAGI (reference sequence). Between the trimmed V and J ends, which lost 2 bases and 3 bases, there was a span of 13 bases. CDR3 size: 15 residues.

The chain links TRBV6-5 to TRBJ2-7; possible D gene TRBD1, 5 bases. The CDR3 has 13 amino acids. Trimming left V 4 bases short and J 3 bases short, with 10 bases between. CDR1 and CDR2 from the germline V gene are MNHEY and SVGAGI. CDR3 sequence (DNA): TGTGCCAGCAGTTCCCCCGGACACTACGAGCAGTACTTC. Protein product: CASSSPGHYEQYF.

V is TRBV5-1 and J is TRBJ2-1, with 7 bases lining up with TRBD1. This CDR3 is 15 amino acids long. V trimming: 0 bases; J trimming: 4 bases; junction bases outside the gene matches: 4. The germline V gene encodes CDR1 SGHRS and CDR2 YFSETQ. In nucleotides, the CDR3 is TGCGCCAGCAGCTTGGGGGACAGAAGTTACAATGAGCAGTTCTTC. The encoded protein is CASSLGDRSYNEQFF.

The chain carries TRBV18 and TRBJ1-1; weak D call: TRBD1 (5 bases). V was pared by 2 bases and J by 3 bases, with 10 bases between. The CDR3 is 14 amino acids. Germline loops: CDR1 KGHSH, CDR2 LQKENI. The CDR3 is CASSPGHAYTEAFF. The CDR3 DNA reads as TGTGCCAGCTCACCAGGACATGCATACACTGAAGCTTTCTTT.

This chain uses TRBV29-1 with TRBJ1-2, with 11 bases that match TRBD1. V trimming: 6 bases; J trimming: 2 bases; junction bases outside the gene matches: 2. Germline V gene data show CDR1 as SQVTM and CDR2 as ANQGSEA. CDR3 length: 13 residues. The DNA of the CDR3 is TGCAGCGTACGGACAGGGGGCAACTATGGCTACACCTTC. This codes for CSVRTGGNYGYTF.

J is TRBJ2-3 and V is TRBV29-1; a possible D gene is TRBD2 (5 bases). The V end lost 3 bases, the J end lost 1 base, and 5 bases lay between the germline ends. Germline V CDR1 and CDR2: SQVTM, ANQGSEA. There are 12 residues in the CDR3. The CDR3 DNA is TGCAGCGTTGAGAGGGGCACAGATACGCAGTATTTT. Protein product: CSVERGTDTQYF.